The sequence of this T cell receptor beta chain was determined in a study of graft-versus-host responses after intestinal transplantation. This CDR3 has 12 residues. Trimming left V 6 bases short and J 7 bases short, with 7 bases between. The germline V gene encodes CDR1 SGHAT and CDR2 FQNNGV. Sequencing was performed with immunoSEQ multiplex PCR; in TCRdb, only in-frame clones are kept and a portion is missing. The data contain over 55,000 clones, around 91% of them singletons. As for this clone: As yet, its antigen is unknown.

The chain employs TRBV11-2 and TRBJ1-6; no reliable D call. Material: unstimulated CD8+ T cells sorted from spleen or lymph node cells, obtained before intestinal transplant. This clonotype originated in a human donor who received an intestinal transplant. The CDR3 is CASRLGNSPLHF. The CDR3 nucleotides are TGTGCCAGCAGACTAGGGAATTCACCCCTCCACTTT.